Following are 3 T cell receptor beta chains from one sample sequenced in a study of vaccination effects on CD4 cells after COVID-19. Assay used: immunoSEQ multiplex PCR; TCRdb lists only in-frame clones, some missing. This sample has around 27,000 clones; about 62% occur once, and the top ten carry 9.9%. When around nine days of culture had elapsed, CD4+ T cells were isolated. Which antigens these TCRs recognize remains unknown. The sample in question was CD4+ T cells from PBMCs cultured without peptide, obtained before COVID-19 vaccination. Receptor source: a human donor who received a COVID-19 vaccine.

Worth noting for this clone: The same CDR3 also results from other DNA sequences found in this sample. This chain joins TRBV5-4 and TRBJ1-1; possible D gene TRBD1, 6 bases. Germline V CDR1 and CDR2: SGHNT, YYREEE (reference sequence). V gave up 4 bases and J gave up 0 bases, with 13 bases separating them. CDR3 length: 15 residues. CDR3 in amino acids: CASSPLAGVNTEAFF. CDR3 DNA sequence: TGTGCCAGCAGCCCCTTAGCAGGGGTGAACACTGAAGCTTTCTTT. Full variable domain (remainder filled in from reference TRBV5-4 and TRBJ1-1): ETGVTQSPTHLIKTRGQQVTLRCSSQSGHNTVSWYQQALGQGPQFIFQYYREEENGRGNFPPRFSGLQFPNYSSELNVNALELDDSALYLCASSPLAGVNTEAFFGQGTRLTVV.

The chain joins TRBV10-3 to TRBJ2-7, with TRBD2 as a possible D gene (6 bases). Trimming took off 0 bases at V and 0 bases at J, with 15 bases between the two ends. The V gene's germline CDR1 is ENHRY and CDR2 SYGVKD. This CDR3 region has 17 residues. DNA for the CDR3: TGTGCCATCAGTGAGTCCTGGGAGGACTCAAGCTCCTACGAGCAGTACTTC. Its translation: CAISESWEDSSSYEQYF.

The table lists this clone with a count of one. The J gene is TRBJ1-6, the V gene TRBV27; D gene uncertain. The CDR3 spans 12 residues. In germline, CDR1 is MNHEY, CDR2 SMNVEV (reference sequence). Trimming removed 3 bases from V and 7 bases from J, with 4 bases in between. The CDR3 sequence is CASSLMNSPLHF. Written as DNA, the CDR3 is TGTGCCAGCAGTTTGATGAATTCACCCCTCCACTTT.